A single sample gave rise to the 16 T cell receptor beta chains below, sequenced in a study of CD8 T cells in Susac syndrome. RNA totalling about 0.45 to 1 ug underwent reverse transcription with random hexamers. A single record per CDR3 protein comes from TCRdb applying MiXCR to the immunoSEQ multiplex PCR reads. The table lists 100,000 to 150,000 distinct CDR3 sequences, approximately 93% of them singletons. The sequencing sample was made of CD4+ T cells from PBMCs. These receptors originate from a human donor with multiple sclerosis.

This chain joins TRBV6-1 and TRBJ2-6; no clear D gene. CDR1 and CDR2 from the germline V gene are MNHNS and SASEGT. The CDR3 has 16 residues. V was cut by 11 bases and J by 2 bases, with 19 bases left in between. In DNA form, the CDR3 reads TGTGCCGCCGTCAGCAGGCCTGGGACTGGGGCCAACGTCCTGACTTTC. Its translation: CAAVSRPGTGANVLTF.

For the CDR3, the DNA is TGTGCCAGCAGCTCTGGAGTGGATGAGCAGTTCTTC. It encodes CASSSGVDEQFF. The V gene is TRBV11-3, the J gene TRBJ2-1; D gene unclear. V lost 4 bases and J lost 8, with 9 bases in between. The CDR3 runs to 12 residues. Germline CDR1 is SGHNT and CDR2 is YENEEA.

CDR3 in DNA: TGTGCCAGTAGTATTCAAGGATACGAGCAGTACTTC. This encodes CASSIQGYEQYF. The chain recombines TRBV19 with TRBJ2-7; unclear D gene. Germline V lookup: CDR1 LNHDA, CDR2 SQIVND (reference sequence). The CDR3 covers 12 residues. Trimming cost V 3 bases and J 4 bases, with 7 bases left between them. Based on the CDR3 plus reference TRBV19 and TRBJ2-7, the full variable domain is DGGITQSPKYLFRKEGQNVTLSCEQNLNHDAMYWYRQDPGQGLRLIYYSQIVNDFQKGDIAEGYSVSREKKESFPLTVTSAQKNPTAFYLCASSIQGYEQYFGPGTRLTVT.

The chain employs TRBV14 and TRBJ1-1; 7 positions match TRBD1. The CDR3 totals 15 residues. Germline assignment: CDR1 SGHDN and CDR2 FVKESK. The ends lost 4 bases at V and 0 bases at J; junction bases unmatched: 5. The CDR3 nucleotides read TGTGCCAGCAGCCGCCGGACAGGTTTGAACACTGAAGCTTTCTTT. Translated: CASSRRTGLNTEAFF.

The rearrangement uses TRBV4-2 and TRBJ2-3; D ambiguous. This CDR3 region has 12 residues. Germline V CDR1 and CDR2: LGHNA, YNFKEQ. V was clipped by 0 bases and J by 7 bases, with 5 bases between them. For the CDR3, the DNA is TGTGCCAGCAGCCAAGACAGAAATACGCAGTATTTT. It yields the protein CASSQDRNTQYF.

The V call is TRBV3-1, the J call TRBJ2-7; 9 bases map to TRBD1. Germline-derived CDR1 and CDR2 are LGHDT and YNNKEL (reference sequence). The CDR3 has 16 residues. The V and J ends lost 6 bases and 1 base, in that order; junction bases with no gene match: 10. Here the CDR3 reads CASRNTIGQGSYEQYF. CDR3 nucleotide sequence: TGTGCCAGCAGAAACACGATCGGACAGGGGTCCTACGAGCAGTACTTC.

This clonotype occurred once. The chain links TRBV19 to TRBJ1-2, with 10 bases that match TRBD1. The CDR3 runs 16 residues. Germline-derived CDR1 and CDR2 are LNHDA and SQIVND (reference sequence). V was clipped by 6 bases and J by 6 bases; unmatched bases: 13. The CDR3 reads CASSWDRGHPMDGYTF. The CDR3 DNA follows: TGTGCCAGTAGCTGGGACAGGGGCCACCCTATGGATGGCTACACCTTC.

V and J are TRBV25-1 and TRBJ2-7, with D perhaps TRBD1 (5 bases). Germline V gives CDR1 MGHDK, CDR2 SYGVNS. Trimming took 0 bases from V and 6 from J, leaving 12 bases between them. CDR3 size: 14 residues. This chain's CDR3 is CASSEYRVQGEQYF. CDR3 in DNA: TGTGCCAGCAGTGAATACAGGGTTCAGGGCGAGCAGTACTTC.

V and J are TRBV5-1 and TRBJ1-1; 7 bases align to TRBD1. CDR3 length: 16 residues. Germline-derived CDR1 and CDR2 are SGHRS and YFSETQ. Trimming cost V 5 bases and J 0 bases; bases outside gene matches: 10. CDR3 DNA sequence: TGCGCCAGCAGACTCGGGACAGATGTCATGAACACTGAAGCTTTCTTT. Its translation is CASRLGTDVMNTEAFF.

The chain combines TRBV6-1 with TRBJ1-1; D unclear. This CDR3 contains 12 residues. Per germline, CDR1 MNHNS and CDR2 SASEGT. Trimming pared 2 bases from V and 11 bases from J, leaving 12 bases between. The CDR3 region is CASSELDRAAFF. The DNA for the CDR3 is TGTGCCAGCAGTGAATTGGACCGGGCGGCTTTCTTT.

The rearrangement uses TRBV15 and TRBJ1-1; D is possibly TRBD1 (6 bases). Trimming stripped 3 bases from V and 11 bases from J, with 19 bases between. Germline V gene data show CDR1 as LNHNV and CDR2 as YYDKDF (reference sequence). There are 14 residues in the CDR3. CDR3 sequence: CATSSLLVGAGAFF. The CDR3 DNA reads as TGTGCCACCAGCAGCCTTCTTGTGGGGGCAGGGGCTTTCTTT.

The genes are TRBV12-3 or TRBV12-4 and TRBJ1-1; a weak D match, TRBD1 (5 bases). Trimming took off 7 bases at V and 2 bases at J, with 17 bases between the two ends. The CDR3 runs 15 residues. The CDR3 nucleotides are TGTGCCAGCACCCCTGCCGGTAGGGGAAACACTGAAGCTTTCTTT. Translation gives CASTPAGRGNTEAFF.

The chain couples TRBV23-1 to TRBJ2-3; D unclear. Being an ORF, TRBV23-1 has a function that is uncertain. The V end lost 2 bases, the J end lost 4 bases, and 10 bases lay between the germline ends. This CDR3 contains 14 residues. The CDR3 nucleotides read TGCGCCAGCAGTCAAACAAGGGCCCCAGATACGCAGTATTTT. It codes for CASSQTRAPDTQYF.

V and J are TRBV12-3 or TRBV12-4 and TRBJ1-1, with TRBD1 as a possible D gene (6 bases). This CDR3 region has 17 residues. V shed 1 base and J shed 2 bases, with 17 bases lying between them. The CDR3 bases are TGTGCCAGCAGTTTAGAGATAGGGGGTAGAGTCAACACTGAAGCTTTCTTT. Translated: CASSLEIGGRVNTEAFF.

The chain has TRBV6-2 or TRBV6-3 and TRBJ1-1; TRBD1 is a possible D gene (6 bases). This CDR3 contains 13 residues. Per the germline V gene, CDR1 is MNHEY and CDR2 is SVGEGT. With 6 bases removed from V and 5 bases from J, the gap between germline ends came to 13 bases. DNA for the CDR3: TGTGCCAGCAGACGGGGGGCGGGAACTGAAGCTTTCTTT. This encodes CASRRGAGTEAFF.

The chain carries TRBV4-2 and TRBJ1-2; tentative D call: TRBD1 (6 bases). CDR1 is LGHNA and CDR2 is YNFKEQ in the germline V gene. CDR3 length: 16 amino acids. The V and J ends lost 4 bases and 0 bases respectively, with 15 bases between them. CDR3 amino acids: CASSPKVRDTNYGYTF. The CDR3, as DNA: TGTGCCAGCAGCCCGAAGGTCCGGGACACTAACTATGGCTACACCTTC.